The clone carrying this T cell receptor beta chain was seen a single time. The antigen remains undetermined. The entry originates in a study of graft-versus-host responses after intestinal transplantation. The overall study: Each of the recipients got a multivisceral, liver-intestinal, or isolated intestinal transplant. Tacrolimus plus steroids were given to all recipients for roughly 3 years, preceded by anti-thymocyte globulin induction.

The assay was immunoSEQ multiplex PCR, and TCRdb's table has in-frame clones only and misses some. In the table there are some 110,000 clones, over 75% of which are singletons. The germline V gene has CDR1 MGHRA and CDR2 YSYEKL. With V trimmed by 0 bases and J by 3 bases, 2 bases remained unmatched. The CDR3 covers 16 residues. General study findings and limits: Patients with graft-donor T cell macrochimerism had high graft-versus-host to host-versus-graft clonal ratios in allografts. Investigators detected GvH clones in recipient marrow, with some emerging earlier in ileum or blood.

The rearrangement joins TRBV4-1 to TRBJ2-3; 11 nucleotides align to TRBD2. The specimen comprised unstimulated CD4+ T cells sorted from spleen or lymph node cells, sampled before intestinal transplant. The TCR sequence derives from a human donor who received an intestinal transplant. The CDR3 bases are TGCGCCAGCAGCCAAGATCGACTAGCGGGGACAGATACGCAGTATTTT. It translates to CASSQDRLAGTDTQYF.